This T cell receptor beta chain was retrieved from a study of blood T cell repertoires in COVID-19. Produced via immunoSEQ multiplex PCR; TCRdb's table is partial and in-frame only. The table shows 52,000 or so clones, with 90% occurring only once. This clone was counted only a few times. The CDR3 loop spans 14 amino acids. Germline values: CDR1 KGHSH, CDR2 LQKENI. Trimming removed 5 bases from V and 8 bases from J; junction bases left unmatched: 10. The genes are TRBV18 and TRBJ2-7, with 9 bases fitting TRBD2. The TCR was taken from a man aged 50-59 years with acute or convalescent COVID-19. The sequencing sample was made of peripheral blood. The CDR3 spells CASSSTSGDKKQYF. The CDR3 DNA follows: TGTGCCAGCTCATCGACTAGCGGTGATAAGAAGCAGTACTTC.